One sample yielded the 20 T cell receptor beta chains listed below, sequenced in a study of graft-versus-host responses after intestinal transplantation. These receptors have no known antigen. The method was immunoSEQ multiplex PCR; TCRdb's version includes in-frame clones alone and lacks a portion of them. The data hold some 87,000 clones, with about 93% observed a single time. Material: unstimulated CD8+ T cells sorted from spleen or lymph node cells, obtained before transplant. All receptors derive from a human donor who was the organ donor for an intestinal transplant.

A single count supports this clone. J is TRBJ2-5 and V is TRBV13; D perhaps matches TRBD1 (5 bases). The germline CDR1 and CDR2 sequences are PRHDT and FYEKMQ (reference sequence). The CDR3 runs 16 residues. The V gene lost 1 base and the J gene lost 2 bases, with 14 bases spanning the gap. The CDR3 nucleotides are TGTGCCAGCAGCTTAGAAGGGAAGCAGGGACAAGAGACCCAGTACTTC. Translated, it gives CASSLEGKQGQETQYF.

This clone was seen only a few times. The DNA for the CDR3 is TGTGCCAGCAGCTTACAGAACACCGGGGAGCTGTTTTTT. This gives the protein CASSLQNTGELFF. The V call is TRBV11-2, the J call TRBJ2-2, with no clear D. V gave up 2 bases and J gave up 1 base, with 2 bases separating them. Germline assignment: CDR1 SGHAT and CDR2 FQNNGV. This CDR3 is built from 13 residues.

The chain employs TRBV7-2 and TRBJ2-5; tentatively, D is TRBD1 (6 bases). V lost 1 base to trimming and J lost 4 bases, with 19 bases between them. This CDR3 comprises 17 residues. Germline CDR1 and CDR2: SGHTA and FQGNSA. The CDR3 loop is CASSLEGPGVMGETQYF. As DNA, the CDR3 is TGTGCCAGCAGCTTAGAGGGCCCAGGGGTGATGGGAGAGACCCAGTACTTC.

V usage is TRBV10-3 and J usage is TRBJ2-2, with 7 bases aligning to TRBD1. Germline V lookup: CDR1 ENHRY, CDR2 SYGVKD. Trimming at V came to 5 bases and at J to 6 bases, leaving 6 bases not matched to a gene. This CDR3 region has 14 residues. The CDR3: CAISYRGFPGELFF. CDR3 coding DNA: TGTGCCATCAGTTACAGGGGTTTTCCCGGGGAGCTGTTTTTT.

The chain recombines TRBV21-1 with TRBJ2-7; the listed D gene, TRBD1, was not tested against the DNA. TRBV21-1 is designated a pseudogene. CDR3 size: 18 residues. The CDR3 bases are TGTGCCAGCAGCAAATCAAGGGGGCCTGTTGCCAGGGTAAACGAGCAGTACTTC. Its translation is CASSKSRGPVARVNEQYF.

The chain couples TRBV4-1 to TRBJ1-1; D possibly corresponds to TRBD1 (5 bases). This CDR3 region has 13 residues. CDR1 is MGHRA, CDR2 YSYEKL, per germline. Between the trimmed V and J ends, which lost 4 bases and 4 bases, there was a span of 10 bases. The CDR3 protein is CASSRGRTTEAFF. The DNA for the CDR3 is TGCGCCAGCAGCCGGGGCCGTACCACTGAAGCTTTCTTT.

The V and J genes are TRBV28 and TRBJ2-7; tentative D call: TRBD1 (6 bases). V was shortened by 5 bases and J by 0 bases, with 14 bases between the two germline ends. This CDR3 is 15 amino acids long. From germline, CDR1 is MDHEN and CDR2 SYDVKM. The CDR3 DNA follows: TGTGCCAGCAGTAGGACACAGGGTCTCTCCTACGAGCAGTACTTC. It is translated as CASSRTQGLSYEQYF.

The V and J genes are TRBV4-1 and TRBJ2-7; TRBD2 matches 12 bases. The CDR3 spans 15 residues. V gave up 1 base and J gave up 6 bases; unmatched junction bases: 4. Germline-derived CDR1 and CDR2 are MGHRA and YSYEKL. For the CDR3, the DNA is TGCGCCAGCAGCCAAGGACTAGCGGGGGTCCTCGAGCAGTACTTC. This codes for CASSQGLAGVLEQYF.

The chain has TRBV11-3 and TRBJ1-1; no reliable D call. The CDR3 is 13 amino acids. The germline V and J ends were trimmed by 0 bases and 6 bases, with 8 bases remaining between them. CDR1 and CDR2 (germline): SGHNT, YENEEA. CDR3 in amino acids: CASSLDLGAEAFF. The CDR3 DNA reads as TGTGCCAGCAGCTTAGATCTGGGCGCTGAAGCTTTCTTT. Full variable domain (missing parts from reference TRBV11-3 and TRBJ1-1): EAGVVQSPRYKIIEKKQPVAFWCNPISGHNTLYWYLQNLGQGPELLIRYENEEAVDDSQLPKDRFSAERLKGVDSTLKIQPAELGDSAVYLCASSLDLGAEAFFGQGTRLTVV.

CDR3 in amino acids: CASSFFPGQNTEAFF. The CDR3 DNA sequence: TGTGCCAGCAGTTTTTTCCCGGGACAGAACACTGAAGCTTTCTTT. The chain couples TRBV28 to TRBJ1-1; perhaps TRBD1 as D (6 bases). Trimming pared 3 bases from V and 1 base from J, leaving 12 bases between. Germline V gene sequence: CDR1 MDHEN, CDR2 SYDVKM. The CDR3 sequence is 15 residues long.

The V gene is TRBV5-4, the J gene TRBJ2-7; D gene uncertain. The CDR3 sequence is 13 residues long. Per germline, CDR1 SGHNT and CDR2 YYREEE (reference sequence). V was pared by 5 bases and J by 4 bases, with 13 bases between. CDR3 sequence reads: CASSHDLQYEQYF. CDR3 nucleotide sequence: TGTGCCAGCAGTCACGACTTGCAATACGAGCAGTACTTC. Full variable domain (remainder filled in from reference TRBV5-4 and TRBJ2-7): ETGVTQSPTHLIKTRGQQVTLRCSSQSGHNTVSWYQQALGQGPQFIFQYYREEENGRGNFPPRFSGLQFPNYSSELNVNALELDDSALYLCASSHDLQYEQYFGPGTRLTVT.

The chain joins TRBV7-9 to TRBJ2-7; 7 bases match TRBD1. Unmatched junction bases numbered 6, after V lost 7 bases and J lost 3 bases. The CDR3 runs 13 residues. CDR1 and CDR2 from the germline V gene are SEHNR and FQNEAQ (reference sequence). Written as DNA, the CDR3 is TGTGCCAGCACGCATCGGGACAGCTACGAGCAGTACTTC. Translating gives CASTHRDSYEQYF.

The chain combines TRBV29-1 with TRBJ1-1; D not resolved. From germline, CDR1 is SQVTM and CDR2 ANQGSEA. This CDR3 spans 8 amino acids. V was pared by 8 bases and J by 11 bases, with 9 bases between. The CDR3 loop reads CSSEAAFF. In DNA form, the CDR3 reads TGCAGCTCCGAGGCCGCTTTCTTT.

This chain joins TRBV4-3 and TRBJ2-3, with D unresolved. The CDR3 sequence is 15 residues long. Deletions cut 0 bases from V and 2 bases from J, with 9 bases between. The germline CDR1 and CDR2 sequences are LGHNA and YSLEER. The CDR3 sequence is CASSQDRGPTDTQYF. In DNA form, the CDR3 reads TGCGCCAGCAGCCAAGATCGTGGCCCCACAGATACGCAGTATTTT.

The chain is built from TRBV9 and TRBJ1-2, with a weak D call TRBD1 (6 bases). Trimming took off 4 bases at V and 7 bases at J, with 14 bases between the two ends. Germline V CDR1 and CDR2: SGDLS, YYNGEE. This CDR3 spans 13 amino acids. The CDR3 loop is CASSQAGRGGYTF. The DNA for the CDR3 is TGTGCCAGCAGCCAGGCAGGCAGGGGTGGCTACACCTTC.

The CDR3 sequence: CASAAANSPLHF. In nucleotides, the CDR3 is TGTGCCAGCGCGGCGGCCAATTCACCCCTCCACTTT. The genes are TRBV11-2 and TRBJ1-6; D is ambiguous. Trimming shortened V by 8 bases and J by 7 bases, and 9 bases separated the two germline ends. The CDR3 runs to 12 residues. Germline assignment: CDR1 SGHAT and CDR2 FQNNGV.

The CDR3 reads CSVELADRSSYEQYF. In DNA form, the CDR3 reads TGCAGCGTTGAATTGGCAGACAGGAGCTCCTACGAGCAGTACTTC. The rearrangement uses TRBV29-1 and TRBJ2-7, with D maybe TRBD1 (6 bases). Germline assignment: CDR1 SQVTM and CDR2 ANQGSEA. V lost 2 bases and J lost 0, with 14 bases in between. The length of the CDR3 is 15 residues.

The CDR3 reads CASSGGRNTEAFF. The CDR3 DNA sequence: TGTGCCAGTAGCGGGGGTAGGAACACTGAAGCTTTCTTT. This chain uses TRBV19 with TRBJ1-1; TRBD1 is a possible D gene (5 bases). From germline, CDR1 is LNHDA and CDR2 SQIVND (reference sequence). The V end was cut by 6 bases, the J end by 1 base, with 9 bases between. This CDR3 comprises 13 residues.

This clone occurred once. The chain is built from TRBV27 and TRBJ1-6; the match to TRBD1 covers 9 bases. The CDR3 is 13 residues long. Germline assignment: CDR1 MNHEY and CDR2 SMNVEV (reference sequence). V lost 8 bases to trimming and J lost 14 bases; unmatched junction nucleotides: 10. The CDR3, as DNA: TGTGCCAGCCGCGGGACAGGGTTTTTCACCCTCCACTTT. Encoded protein: CASRGTGFFTLHF.

This clone was seen only once. The V call is TRBV28, the J call TRBJ2-7, with 12 bases fitting TRBD2. The V gene end was trimmed by 5 bases and the J gene end by 2 bases; junction bases not matched to a gene: 4. CDR3 length equals 15 residues. Per the germline V gene, CDR1 is MDHEN and CDR2 is SYDVKM. As DNA, the CDR3 is TGTGCCAGCAGTCTCGGACTAGCGGGGCCCTACGAGCAGTACTTC. It yields the protein CASSLGLAGPYEQYF.